This T cell receptor beta chain was captured by sequencing in a study of control samples from healthy donors and cancer patients. Sequencing used immunoSEQ multiplex PCR; TCRdb keeps in-frame clones, though not all of them. Of about 92,000 clones in the sample, more than 75% were seen once. This clone was seen a handful of times. The specimen sequenced was blood. The sequence was collected from a woman aged 55-75 years in good health.

DNA of the CDR3: TGTGCCAGCAGCTTGGCAGATACGCAGTATTTT. Translated, it gives CASSLADTQYF. The V gene is TRBV5-8, the J gene TRBJ2-3; D is unresolved. The CDR3 covers 11 residues. Germline V gene lookup returns CDR1 SGHTS and CDR2 YDEGEE. Trimming shortened V by 0 bases and J by 4 bases, and 0 bases separated the two germline ends.